What follows describes a single T cell receptor (beta chain). Antigen: not known. A much more abundant neighbour one base away suggests this may be a read error. From the PCR reads, TCRdb called clonotypes with MiXCR, one entry per CDR3 protein. This table holds 75,000 to 100,000 distinct CDR3 sequences, roughly 19% found once. The source of the sample is a study of molecular identifiers for immune sequencing clone quantification. Study-wide context: Replicate experiments divided RNA from about 19,000 or 110,000 naive CD8 cells into five parts and sequenced four. Study-wide results and limits: Because of identical TCR molecules sharing a barcode, sizes of highly expanded clones could be underestimated. Over 98% of effector molecules, yet under 1% of naive-cell molecules, were held by clones above 20 RNA copies.

J lost 4 bases, V lost 4 bases, and 28 bases had no gene match. Germline V gives CDR1 MGHRA, CDR2 YSYEKL. The CDR3 runs to 22 residues. Every naive CD8 library was made from between about 17,000 and 1,100,000 sorted cells with 10%, 30% or 50% RNA. The sample comprised naive CD8+ T cells from blood, with Jurkat cell RNA spiked in. Subset: FACS-sorted CD8+CD4-CCR7+CD45RA+ naive T cells. This clonotype was sampled from a human donor in good health. Some libraries in this study had Jurkat cell RNA spiked in. The rearrangement joins TRBV4-1 to TRBJ2-3; 8 positions match TRBD2. In nucleotides, the CDR3 is TGCGCCAGCAGCCCAAGCGGGAGTATATCCGATATCATTATCGGGCTTGCAGATACGCAGTATTTT. Amino acid sequence: CASSPSGSISDIIIGLADTQYF.